These T cell receptor beta chains were read from a single sample in a study of T cell responses to AZD1222 COVID-19 vaccine. Assay: immunoSEQ multiplex PCR; the TCRdb copy retains only in-frame clones and omits some. The sample carries more than 85,000 clones, around 87% recorded once. The source was peripheral blood, collected on day 0 of AZD1222 vaccination. The origin of the receptors is an adult in good health. CDR3s include the opening cysteine and the closing phenylalanine or tryptophan.

v_call	j_call	cdr3_aa
TRBV3-1/TRBV3-2	TRBJ2-7	CASTLYEQYF
TRBV11-2	TRBJ1-4	CASSPIREKLFF
TRBV28	TRBJ1-5	CASKGAIPNQPQHF
TRBV6-5	TRBJ2-5	CASSTEKRETQYF
TRBV15	TRBJ1-1	CATSRSLRGGTEAFF
TRBV7-2	TRBJ1-2	CASSLGTGSGGYTF
TRBV7-9	TRBJ1-4	CASSLGGNEKLFF
TRBV18	TRBJ2-1	CASSPSTGDEQFF
TRBV13	TRBJ1-6	CASSPGQGRSSPLHF
TRBV4-3	TRBJ1-1	CASSQESGGNTEAFF
TRBV3-1/TRBV3-2	TRBJ2-2	CASSQEVPSVELFF
TRBV9	TRBJ1-4	CASGDGNEKLFF
TRBV6-1	TRBJ2-4	CASIPGQGSKNIQYF
TRBV19	TRBJ2-1	CASSIGWITEQFF
TRBV20-1	TRBJ2-7	CSARTGGEQYF
TRBV24-1	TRBJ2-1	CATSVGGASANEQFF
TRBV5-1	TRBJ1-4	CASSSGDLGREKLFF
TRBV6-2/TRBV6-3	TRBJ1-1	CASSFNRGTEAFF
TRBV7-2	TRBJ1-2	CASSLDSQFNYGYTF
TRBV28	TRBJ1-5	CASSLIWSTSNQPQHF
TRBV3-1/TRBV3-2	TRBJ2-7	CASSPKPQHPHYEQYF
TRBV6-1	TRBJ1-5	CASSELPTGGNQPQHF
TRBV5-1	TRBJ2-1	CASSLDNEQFF
TRBV3-1/TRBV3-2	TRBJ2-1	CASSHTGQGHNEQFF
TRBV18	TRBJ2-1	CASSPPPFRSSYNEQFF
TRBV7-8	TRBJ1-2	CASSLAQRGPYGYTF
TRBV21-1	TRBJ1-5	CASSKCSTGRVNSYSNQPQHF
TRBV7-9	TRBJ1-6	CASSRPRQAGGDSPLHF
TRBV11-1	TRBJ2-7	CASSRLQGYEQYF
TRBV15	TRBJ1-2	CATSYGITDYGYTF